The clone carrying this TCR beta chain was recorded at least ten times. The sample comes from a study of T-cell reconstitution after alpha-beta-depleted transplantation in children. CDR3 length: 14 residues. V lost 3 bases and J lost 5, with 11 bases in between. From germline, CDR1 is SNHLY and CDR2 FYNNEI. Researchers prepared the TCRbeta library using unique molecular identifiers, the study reports. MiXCR, applied by TCRdb to the PCR reads, yields one record per CDR3 protein. The sample carries nearly 250,000 distinct CDR3 sequences, approximately 8.9% recorded once. The V and J genes are TRBV2 and TRBJ1-5; D not certain. Sample: PBMCs, mostly from graft donor cells, taken 180 days after TCRalphabeta/CD19-depleted stem cell transplant. The TCR comes from a male patient aged 5 to 17 who had a stem cell transplant for acute lymphoblastic leukemia, so the T cells may come from the graft donor. The CDR3 loop is CASSDRGNHQPQHF. The CDR3 DNA sequence: TGTGCCAGCAGTGACCGAGGCAATCATCAGCCCCAGCATTTT.